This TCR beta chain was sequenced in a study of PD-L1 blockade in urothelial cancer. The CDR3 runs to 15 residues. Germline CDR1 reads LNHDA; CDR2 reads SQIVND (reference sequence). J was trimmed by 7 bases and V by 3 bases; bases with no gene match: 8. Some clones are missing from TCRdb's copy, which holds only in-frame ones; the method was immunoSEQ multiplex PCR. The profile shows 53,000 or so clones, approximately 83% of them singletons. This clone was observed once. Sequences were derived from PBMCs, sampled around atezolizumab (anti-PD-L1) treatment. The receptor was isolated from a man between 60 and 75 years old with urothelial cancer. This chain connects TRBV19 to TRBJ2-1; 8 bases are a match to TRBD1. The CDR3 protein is CASSMKVYRGNEQFF. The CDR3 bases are TGTGCCAGTAGTATGAAGGTGTACAGGGGGAATGAGCAGTTCTTC.